Below, 29 T cell receptor beta chains from the same sample are listed, as sequenced in a study of shared clonotypes between healthy human individuals. Assay: immunoSEQ multiplex PCR; the TCRdb copy retains only in-frame clones and omits some. The sample has approximately 1.5 million clones, just under 99% seen once. The sequenced sample consisted of naive CD4+ T cells sorted from blood. This sample's subset: CD45RA+ positively selected. These receptors came from a man under 40 in good health.

This clone was seen once. This chain links TRBV19 with TRBJ1-2, with D possibly being TRBD1 (6 bases). CDR1 is LNHDA, CDR2 SQIVND, per germline (reference sequence). V was shortened by 3 bases and J by 2 bases, with 13 bases between the two germline ends. This CDR3 has 15 amino acids. CDR3 region: CASSMFGQGNYGYTF. CDR3 coding DNA: TGTGCCAGTAGTATGTTTGGCCAGGGGAACTATGGCTACACCTTC.

V and J are TRBV18 and TRBJ2-2, with D possibly TRBD1 on 7 matching bases. Trimming cost V 3 bases and J 6 bases, with 20 bases left between them. Germline CDR1 KGHSH, CDR2 LQKENI. This CDR3 comprises 17 residues. The CDR3 protein is CASSPGNTGEEAGELFF. The CDR3 DNA reads as TGTGCCAGCTCACCCGGAAATACAGGGGAGGAAGCCGGGGAGCTGTTTTTT.

The chain couples TRBV19 to TRBJ1-5, with D perhaps TRBD1 (5 bases). The CDR3 is 16 amino acids. CDR1 is LNHDA and CDR2 is SQIVND in the germline V gene (reference sequence). Trimming removed 6 bases at V and 5 bases at J, with 20 bases between. The CDR3 DNA follows: TGTGCCAGTAGCAAACAGACAGCCGGTTTGGATCAGCCCCAGCATTTT. Translation gives CASSKQTAGLDQPQHF.

V usage is TRBV20-1 and J usage is TRBJ2-1; D is ambiguous. V was clipped by 3 bases and J by 10 bases, with 10 bases between them. CDR3 length: 11 amino acids. Germline V lookup: CDR1 DFQATT, CDR2 SNEGSKA (reference sequence). CDR3 sequence (DNA): TGCAGTGCTAGGACGACCGGGGAGCAGTTCTTC. Residues: CSARTTGEQFF.

The chain uses TRBV30 and TRBJ2-5; D is tentatively TRBD1 or TRBD2 (5 bases each). This CDR3 is built from 13 residues. Trimming took off 1 base at V and 4 bases at J, with 10 bases between the two ends. Germline-derived CDR1 and CDR2 are GTSNPN and SVGIG (reference sequence). CDR3 sequence reads: CAWSGGIAETQYF. The CDR3 region has the DNA TGTGCCTGGAGTGGGGGGATCGCAGAGACCCAGTACTTC.

The chain links TRBV7-6 to TRBJ2-3; D gene ambiguous. CDR1 and CDR2 (germline): SGHVS, FNYEAQ. With 3 bases removed from V and 1 base from J, the gap between germline ends came to 5 bases. The CDR3 is made up of 13 amino acids. The CDR3 spells CASSFGGTDTQYF. As DNA, the CDR3 is TGTGCCAGCAGCTTTGGGGGCACAGATACGCAGTATTTT.

The V and J genes are TRBV19 and TRBJ1-1; TRBD1 is a possible D gene (6 bases). Per the germline V gene, CDR1 is LNHDA and CDR2 is SQIVND (reference sequence). The CDR3 is 12 residues long. Trimming stripped 7 bases from V and 4 bases from J, with 10 bases between. The DNA for the CDR3 is TGTGCCAGTAAACAGGGTAGCACTGAAGCTTTCTTT. Protein: CASKQGSTEAFF.

V is TRBV6-5 and J is TRBJ2-7; no clear D. Trimming took 6 bases from V and 2 from J, leaving 14 bases between them. The CDR3 contains 14 residues. CDR1 and CDR2 from the germline V gene are MNHEY and SVGAGI. The CDR3 nucleotides read TGTGCCAGCAGCTCTACGGCCAGAGCCTACGAGCAGTACTTC. It codes for CASSSTARAYEQYF.

V gene TRBV7-9 combines with J gene TRBJ2-1; D remains ambiguous. Germline V gene data show CDR1 as SEHNR and CDR2 as FQNEAQ (reference sequence). The CDR3 runs to 12 residues. The V end lost 5 bases, the J end lost 6 bases, and 8 bases lay between the germline ends. CDR3: CASSHQANEQFF. CDR3 in DNA: TGTGCCAGCAGCCACCAAGCCAATGAGCAGTTCTTC. The full variable domain, its missing parts supplied by reference TRBV7-9 and TRBJ2-1, is DTGVSQNPRHKITKRGQNVTFRCDPISEHNRLYWYRQTLGQGPEFLTYFQNEAQLEKSRLLSDRFSAERPKGSFSTLEIQRTEQGDSAMYLCASSHQANEQFFGPGTRLTVL.

This clone was seen more than once but under ten times. The rearrangement joins TRBV18 to TRBJ2-2, with TRBD1 matching 10 bases. Germline V CDR1 and CDR2: KGHSH, LQKENI. The CDR3 is made up of 14 amino acids. V was pared by 8 bases and J by 5 bases, with 5 bases of the junction left unmatched. CDR3 bases: TGTGCCAGCCGACAGGGGGCGCATACCGGGGAGCTGTTTTTT. Translating it yields CASRQGAHTGELFF.

The sample holds a few counts of this clone. Distinct nucleotide sequences in the sample also encode this CDR3. The rearrangement joins TRBV9 to TRBJ2-7; D is unresolved. Trimming stripped 0 bases from V and 0 bases from J, with 7 bases between. This CDR3 contains 14 residues. Per germline, CDR1 SGDLS and CDR2 YYNGEE. CDR3 residues: CASSVGVSSYEQYF. The DNA for the CDR3 is TGTGCCAGCAGCGTAGGGGTCAGCTCCTACGAGCAGTACTTC.

The CDR3: CASSRRQGRRELNEQFF. DNA for the CDR3: TGTGCCAGCAGCCGACGACAGGGCCGCCGCGAATTAAATGAGCAGTTCTTC. The chain carries TRBV11-2 and TRBJ2-1; 7 positions agree with TRBD1. Germline CDR1 is SGHAT and CDR2 is FQNNGV. CDR3 length: 17 amino acids. V shed 5 bases, J shed 7 bases, and the junction held 17 bases outside the gene matches. The full variable domain, rest sourced from reference TRBV11-2 and TRBJ2-1, is EAGVAQSPRYKIIEKRQSVAFWCNPISGHATLYWYQQILGQGPKLLIQFQNNGVVDDSQLPKDRFSAERLKGVDSTLKIQPAKLEDSAVYLCASSRRQGRRELNEQFFGPGTRLTVL.

The chain combines TRBV2 with TRBJ2-2; D unclear. Germline CDR1 reads SNHLY; CDR2 reads FYNNEI. The CDR3 consists of 15 residues. V was clipped by 8 bases and J by 4 bases, with 17 bases between them. The CDR3 protein is CASRRVAKTTGELFF. Written as DNA, the CDR3 is TGTGCCAGCCGCCGCGTAGCTAAGACCACCGGGGAGCTGTTTTTT. Based on the CDR3 plus reference TRBV2 and TRBJ2-2, the full variable domain is EPEVTQTPSHQVTQMGQEVILRCVPISNHLYFYWYRQILGQKVEFLVSFYNNEISEKSEIFDDQFSVERPDGSNFTLKIRSTKLEDSAMYFCASRRVAKTTGELFFGEGSRLTVL.

The rearrangement uses TRBV18 and TRBJ1-5; the D is unclear. In germline, CDR1 is KGHSH, CDR2 LQKENI. This CDR3 has 18 residues. V lost 1 base to trimming and J lost 1 base, with 17 bases between them. CDR3 sequence: CASSPRAKNVGSNQPQHF. CDR3 DNA: TGTGCCAGCTCACCACGGGCCAAAAACGTGGGGAGCAATCAGCCCCAGCATTTT.

Of note for this clone: Other DNA sequences from this sample encode an identical CDR3 as well. The chain carries TRBV29-1 and TRBJ2-5; D gene uncertain. V lost 1 base and J 2 bases, leaving 5 bases between the germline ends. This CDR3 spans 12 amino acids. Germline CDR1 SQVTM, CDR2 ANQGSEA. This CDR3 is CSVEVSQETQYF. The CDR3 DNA is TGCAGCGTTGAAGTTTCTCAAGAGACCCAGTACTTC.

Worth noting for this clone: This same CDR3 is encoded by further DNA sequences in the sample. This rearrangement joins TRBV7-9 to TRBJ2-7, with D possibly being TRBD1 (8 bases). V was trimmed by 5 bases and J by 3 bases, leaving 14 bases between them. Germline values: CDR1 SEHNR, CDR2 FQNEAQ (reference sequence). CDR3 length: 14 amino acids. CDR3 in DNA: TGTGCCAGCAGCAGCGGGACAGGTCTCTACGAGCAGTACTTC. It translates to CASSSGTGLYEQYF.

The chain recombines TRBV5-1 with TRBJ2-7; a weak D match, TRBD1 (5 bases). The ends were cut back, 3 bases at V and 4 bases at J, with 8 bases in the middle. The CDR3 sequence is 12 residues long. Looked up from germline, CDR1 is SGHRS and CDR2 is YFSETQ. CDR3 sequence reads: CASSSNRYEQYF. DNA for the CDR3: TGCGCCAGCAGCTCGAACAGGTACGAGCAGTACTTC.

The chain joins TRBV6-5 to TRBJ2-2; perhaps TRBD2 as D (6 bases). V was cut by 8 bases and J by 6 bases, with 13 bases left in between. CDR1 MNHEY and CDR2 SVGAGI come from the germline V gene. The CDR3 extends over 13 amino acids. The CDR3 region has the DNA TGTGCCAGCGCGGAGGGTCTGGCCGGGGAGCTGTTTTTT. Translation gives CASAEGLAGELFF.

The V call is TRBV7-2, the J call TRBJ1-3; D ambiguous. CDR1 is SGHTA, CDR2 FQGNSA, per germline. This CDR3 spans 12 amino acids. V was shortened by 5 bases and J by 9 bases, with 11 bases between the two germline ends. The CDR3 loop reads CASSPSIGTIYF. As DNA, the CDR3 is TGTGCCAGCAGCCCTTCAATAGGCACCATATATTTT.

The J gene is TRBJ2-3, the V gene TRBV14; the D is unclear. The CDR3 is made up of 14 amino acids. CDR1 and CDR2 from the germline V gene are SGHDN and FVKESK. With 2 bases removed from V and 2 bases from J, the gap between germline ends came to 8 bases. CDR3 in DNA: TGTGCCAGCAGCCAAACGCTCCTCACAGATACGCAGTATTTT. Translating it yields CASSQTLLTDTQYF.

The rearrangement links TRBV15 to TRBJ1-3; D is possibly TRBD1 (5 bases). This CDR3 has 17 amino acids. Per the germline V gene, CDR1 is LNHNV and CDR2 is YYDKDF (reference sequence). The V end lost 1 base, the J end lost 1 base, and 14 bases lay between the germline ends. DNA for the CDR3: TGTGCCACCAGCAGAGGAGGGCCAGGGAAATCTGGAAACACCATATATTTT. Protein: CATSRGGPGKSGNTIYF.

This clone was detected once. V gene TRBV6-6 combines with J gene TRBJ2-3; no firm D call. The germline gives CDR1 MNHNY, CDR2 SVGAGI (reference sequence). V was cut by 6 bases and J by 3 bases, with 10 bases left in between. The CDR3 is made up of 13 amino acids. The CDR3 nucleotides are TGTGCCAGCAGCCGCTTACTGACAGATACGCAGTATTTT. The encoded protein is CASSRLLTDTQYF.

The rearrangement joins TRBV29-1 to TRBJ2-7, with D perhaps being TRBD1 or TRBD2 (5 bases each). CDR3 length: 14 residues. From germline, CDR1 is SQVTM and CDR2 ANQGSEA. The germline V and J ends were trimmed by 4 bases and 0 bases, with 13 bases remaining between them. CDR3: CSVVRPGSSYEQYF. CDR3 nucleotide sequence: TGCAGCGTTGTTCGGCCAGGGAGCTCCTACGAGCAGTACTTC.

The chain carries TRBV5-1 and TRBJ2-7; TRBD1 aligns across 7 bases. The germline V gene has CDR1 SGHRS and CDR2 YFSETQ. The CDR3 spans 15 residues. With 3 bases clipped from V and 4 bases from J, the junction kept 10 bases outside the gene matches. CDR3 sequence: CASSSPGRGLYEQYF. CDR3 in DNA: TGCGCCAGCAGCTCCCCCGGCAGGGGGTTGTACGAGCAGTACTTC.

Worth noting for this clone: This sample also contains other DNA sequences that code for the same CDR3. The V and J genes are TRBV7-2 and TRBJ2-7; the D is unclear. V dropped 5 bases and J dropped 1 base, with 6 bases sitting between them. The CDR3 contains 12 residues. Germline-derived CDR1 and CDR2 are SGHTA and FQGNSA. This CDR3 is CASSLTSYEQYF. CDR3 nucleotide sequence: TGTGCCAGCAGCCTCACTTCCTACGAGCAGTACTTC.

This clone appeared a single time. The chain joins TRBV10-3 to TRBJ2-6, with 7 bases aligning to TRBD1. Germline V gene lookup returns CDR1 ENHRY and CDR2 SYGVKD. This CDR3 spans 17 amino acids. The V and J ends lost 6 bases and 2 bases, in that order; junction bases with no gene match: 10. CDR3 in amino acids: CAISALGTETGANVLTF. The CDR3 DNA follows: TGTGCCATCAGCGCCCTCGGGACAGAGACTGGGGCCAACGTCCTGACTTTC.

CDR3 protein: CASSQESGFGYTF. The CDR3 region has the DNA TGTGCCAGCAGCCAAGAATCGGGATTCGGCTACACCTTC. This chain connects TRBV14 to TRBJ1-2, with D unresolved. CDR3 length: 13 amino acids. Germline CDR1 is SGHDN and CDR2 is FVKESK. Trimming removed 0 bases at V and 8 bases at J, with 10 bases between.

CDR3 in DNA: TGTGCCAACTCCCTCAAGGGAGGCAATGAGCAGTTCTTC. Its translation: CANSLKGGNEQFF. This chain uses TRBV10-3 with TRBJ2-1, with D tentatively TRBD2 (6 bases). The germline V and J ends were trimmed by 10 bases and 6 bases, with 16 bases remaining between them. CDR3 length equals 13 residues. The germline V gene encodes CDR1 ENHRY and CDR2 SYGVKD.

J is TRBJ2-1 and V is TRBV5-4; possibly TRBD2 for D (5 bases). In germline, CDR1 is SGHNT, CDR2 YYREEE (reference sequence). The CDR3 has 16 amino acids. V gave up 3 bases and J gave up 0 bases, with 13 bases separating them. CDR3 bases: TGTGCCAGCAGCTCTGGACTTCCGAGCTCCTACAATGAGCAGTTCTTC. Translated, it gives CASSSGLPSSYNEQFF.